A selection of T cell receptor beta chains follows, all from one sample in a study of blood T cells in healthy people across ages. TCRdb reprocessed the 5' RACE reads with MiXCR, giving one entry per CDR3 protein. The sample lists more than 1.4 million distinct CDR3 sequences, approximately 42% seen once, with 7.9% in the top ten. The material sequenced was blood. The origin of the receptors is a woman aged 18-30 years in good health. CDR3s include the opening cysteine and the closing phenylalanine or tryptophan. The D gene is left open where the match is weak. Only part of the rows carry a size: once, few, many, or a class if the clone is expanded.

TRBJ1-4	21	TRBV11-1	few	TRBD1	TGTGCCAGCTCGACTTTACGTGGGACAGCCCAAATACCGGGCTGGGCCGAAAAACTGTTTTTT	CASSTLRGTAQIPGWAEKLFF
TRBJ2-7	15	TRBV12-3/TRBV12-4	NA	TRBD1	TGTGCCAGCAGTAGACCTACTGACAGGGGTAACGAGCAGTACTTC	CASSRPTDRGNEQYF
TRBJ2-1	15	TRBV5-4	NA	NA	TGTGCCAGCAGCTTGGCCCGACGGGAGTTCAATGAGCAGTTCTTC	CASSLARREFNEQFF
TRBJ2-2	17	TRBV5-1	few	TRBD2	TGCGCCAGCAGCTCTGGGCCCCAAAGCGGGAGTACCGGGGAGCTGTTTTTT	CASSSGPQSGSTGELFF
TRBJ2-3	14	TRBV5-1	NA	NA	TGCGCCAGCAGCTTCGGGGAGATCACAGATACGCAGTATTTT	CASSFGEITDTQYF
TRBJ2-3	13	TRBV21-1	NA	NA	TGTGCCAGCACCCAAGGAGCGCCAGATACGCAGTATTTT	CASTQGAPDTQYF
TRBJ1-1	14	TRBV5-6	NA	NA	TGTGCCAGCAGCATACAGGGACCGACTCCTGAAGCTTTCTTT	CASSIQGPTPEAFF
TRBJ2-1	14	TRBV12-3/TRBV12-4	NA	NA	TGTGCCAGCACCGATCGACAGCTTACCTACGAGCAGTTCTTC	CASTDRQLTYEQFF
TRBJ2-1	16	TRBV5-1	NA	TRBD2	TGCGCCAGCAGCCGGATTAGCGGGTCGTCCCACAATGAGCAGTTCTTC	CASSRISGSSHNEQFF
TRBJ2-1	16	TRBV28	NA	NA	TGTGCCAGCAGCCGAAGAGCGGATTTCCCCTACAATGAGCAGTTCTTC	CASSRRADFPYNEQFF
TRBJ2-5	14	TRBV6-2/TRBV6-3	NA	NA	TGTGCCAGCAGCAGAGGGGGATTCCAAGAGACCCAGTACTTC	CASSRGGFQETQYF
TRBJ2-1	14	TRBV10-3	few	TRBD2	TGTGCCATAAACAATCAGCGGGGGGACAATGAGCAGTTCTTC	CAINNQRGDNEQFF
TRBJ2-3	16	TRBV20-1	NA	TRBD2	TGCAGTGCTAGGACCCCCCAAGCGGGAGATACAGATACGCAGTATTTT	CSARTPQAGDTDTQYF
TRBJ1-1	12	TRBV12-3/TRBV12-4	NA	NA	TGTGCCAGCAGCCCCCGGGGGGCTCGAGCTTTCTTT	CASSPRGARAFF
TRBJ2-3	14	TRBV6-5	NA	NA	TGTGCCAGCAGTTACGGGACTCCGCCAGATACGCAGTATTTT	CASSYGTPPDTQYF
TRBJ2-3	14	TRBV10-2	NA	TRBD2	TGCGCCAGCAGTAGGAGCGGGAGACGGGATACGCAGTATTTT	CASSRSGRRDTQYF
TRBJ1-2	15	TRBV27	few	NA	TGTGCCAGCAGTTTACGGTCAGGGGTTGCGTATGGCTACACCTTC	CASSLRSGVAYGYTF
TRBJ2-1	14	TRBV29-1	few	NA	TGCAGCTTGGGAGGGGCAGGGGTATACAATGAGCAGTTCTTC	CSLGGAGVYNEQFF
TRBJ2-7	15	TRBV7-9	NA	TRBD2	TGTGCCAGCAGCGTCAGCGGGAGGCGCTCCTACGAGCAGTACTTC	CASSVSGRRSYEQYF
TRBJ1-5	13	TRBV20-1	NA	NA	TGCAGTGGGGTGGGAGGTGGCAATCAGCCCCAGCATTTT	CSGVGGGNQPQHF
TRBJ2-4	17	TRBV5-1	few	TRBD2	TGCGCCAGCAGCCTGGATGGTAGCGGGAGGAGCAAAAACATTCAGTACTTC	CASSLDGSGRSKNIQYF
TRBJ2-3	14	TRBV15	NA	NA	TGTGCCACCAGCCCGGCCCCTAGCACAGATACGCAGTATTTT	CATSPAPSTDTQYF
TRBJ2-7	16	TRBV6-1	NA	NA	TGTGCCAGCCCACCTTACGGGATTTCCTCCTACAATGAGCAGTACTTC	CASPPYGISSYNEQYF
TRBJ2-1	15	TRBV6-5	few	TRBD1	TGTGCCAGCAGTTACGGACAGGAATTCAACAATGAGCAGTTCTTC	CASSYGQEFNNEQFF
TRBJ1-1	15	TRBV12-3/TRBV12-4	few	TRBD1	TGTGCCAGCAGTGCCCAACAGACAGGGGGCACTGAAGCTTTCTTT	CASSAQQTGGTEAFF